This T cell receptor beta chain came from a study of shared clonotypes between healthy human individuals. This table comes from immunoSEQ multiplex PCR, and its TCRdb copy is limited to in-frame clones, with some not included. The data hold about 700,000 clones, with 74% observed a single time. Naive CD45RA+ and memory CD45RA-negative subsets were split from CD4+ cells. Sequencing was performed on memory CD4+ T cells sorted from blood. The subset is: CD45RA-negative fraction. The clonotype was recovered from a woman aged 25 to 39 in good health.

The CDR3 DNA sequence: TGCAGCGTCAAAAGCAGATCGCAAGAGACCCAGTACTTC. As protein: CSVKSRSQETQYF. V gene TRBV29-1 combines with J gene TRBJ2-5; D unclear. Germline V CDR1 and CDR2: SQVTM, ANQGSEA. Trimming removed 6 bases from V and 2 bases from J, with 13 bases in between. CDR3 size: 13 residues.